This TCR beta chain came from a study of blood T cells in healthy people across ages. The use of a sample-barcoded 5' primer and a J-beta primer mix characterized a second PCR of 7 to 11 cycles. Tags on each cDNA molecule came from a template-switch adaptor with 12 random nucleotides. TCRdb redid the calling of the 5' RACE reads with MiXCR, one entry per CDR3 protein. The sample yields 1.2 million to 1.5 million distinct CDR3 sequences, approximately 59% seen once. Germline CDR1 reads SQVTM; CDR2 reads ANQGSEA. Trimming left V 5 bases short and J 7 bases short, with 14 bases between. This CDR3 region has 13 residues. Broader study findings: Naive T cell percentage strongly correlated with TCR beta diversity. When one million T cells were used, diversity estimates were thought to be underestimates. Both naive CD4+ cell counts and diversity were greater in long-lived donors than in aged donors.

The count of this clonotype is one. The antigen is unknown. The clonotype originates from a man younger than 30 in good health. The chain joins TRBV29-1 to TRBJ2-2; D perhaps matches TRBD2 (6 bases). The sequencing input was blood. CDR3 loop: CSVKGGEVGELFF. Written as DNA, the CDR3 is TGCAGCGTTAAGGGCGGGGAGGTCGGGGAGCTGTTTTTT.